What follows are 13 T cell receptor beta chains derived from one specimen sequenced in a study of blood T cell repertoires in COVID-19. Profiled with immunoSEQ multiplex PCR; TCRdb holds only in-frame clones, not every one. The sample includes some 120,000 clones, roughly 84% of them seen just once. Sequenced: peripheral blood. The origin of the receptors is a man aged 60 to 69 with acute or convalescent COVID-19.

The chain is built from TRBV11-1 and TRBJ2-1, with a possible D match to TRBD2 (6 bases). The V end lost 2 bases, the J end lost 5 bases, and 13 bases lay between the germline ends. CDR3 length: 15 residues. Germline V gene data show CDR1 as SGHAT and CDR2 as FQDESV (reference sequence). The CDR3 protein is CASSLQGGLDNEQFF. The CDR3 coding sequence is TGTGCCAGCAGCTTACAAGGAGGGCTCGACAATGAGCAGTTCTTC.

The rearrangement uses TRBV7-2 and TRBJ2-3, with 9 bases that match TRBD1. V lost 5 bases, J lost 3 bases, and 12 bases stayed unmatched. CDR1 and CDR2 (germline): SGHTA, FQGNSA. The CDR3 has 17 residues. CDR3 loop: CASSPVGGTGRTDTQYF. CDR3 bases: TGTGCCAGCAGCCCGGTAGGGGGGACAGGGAGGACAGATACGCAGTATTTT. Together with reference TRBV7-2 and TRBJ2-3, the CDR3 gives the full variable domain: GAGVSQSPSNKVTEKGKDVELRCDPISGHTALYWYRQSLGQGLEFLIYFQGNSAPDKSGLPSDRFSAERTGGSVSTLTIQRTQQEDSAVYLCASSPVGGTGRTDTQYFGPGTRLTVL.

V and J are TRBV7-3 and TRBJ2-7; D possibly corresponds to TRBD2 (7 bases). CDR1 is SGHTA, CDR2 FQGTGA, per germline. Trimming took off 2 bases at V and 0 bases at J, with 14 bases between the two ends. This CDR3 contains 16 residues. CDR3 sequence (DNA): TGTGCCAGCAGCTTAGGCGGGGGCGGATTCTCCTACGAGCAGTACTTC. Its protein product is CASSLGGGGFSYEQYF. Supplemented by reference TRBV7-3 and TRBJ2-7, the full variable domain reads GAGVSQTPSNKVTEKGKYVELRCDPISGHTALYWYRQSLGQGPEFLIYFQGTGAADDSGLPNDRFFAVRPEGSVSTLKIQRTERGDSAVYLCASSLGGGGFSYEQYFGPGTRLTVT.

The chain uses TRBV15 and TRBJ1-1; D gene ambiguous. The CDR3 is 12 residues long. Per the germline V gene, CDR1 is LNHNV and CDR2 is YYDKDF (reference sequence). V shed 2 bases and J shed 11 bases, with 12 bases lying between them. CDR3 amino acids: CATSRSREGAFF. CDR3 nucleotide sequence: TGTGCCACCAGCAGATCACGGGAAGGGGCTTTCTTT.

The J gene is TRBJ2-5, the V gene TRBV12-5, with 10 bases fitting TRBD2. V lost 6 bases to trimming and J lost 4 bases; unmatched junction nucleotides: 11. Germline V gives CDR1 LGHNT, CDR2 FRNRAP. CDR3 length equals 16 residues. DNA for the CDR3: TGTGCTAGTGGCTCCAGCGGGAGGGCCAGTGGAGAGACCCAGTACTTC. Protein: CASGSSGRASGETQYF.

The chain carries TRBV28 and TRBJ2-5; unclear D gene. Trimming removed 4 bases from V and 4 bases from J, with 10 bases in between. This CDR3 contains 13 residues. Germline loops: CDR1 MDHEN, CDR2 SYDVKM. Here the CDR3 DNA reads TGTGCCAGCAGTTACAGCTCCGGAGAGACCCAGTACTTC. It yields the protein CASSYSSGETQYF.

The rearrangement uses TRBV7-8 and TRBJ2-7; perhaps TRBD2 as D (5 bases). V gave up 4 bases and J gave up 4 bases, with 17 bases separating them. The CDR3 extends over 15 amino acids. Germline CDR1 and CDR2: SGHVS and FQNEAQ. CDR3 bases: TGTGCCAGCAGCTCAAGGGTATCCGGGAATTACGAGCAGTACTTC. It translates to CASSSRVSGNYEQYF.

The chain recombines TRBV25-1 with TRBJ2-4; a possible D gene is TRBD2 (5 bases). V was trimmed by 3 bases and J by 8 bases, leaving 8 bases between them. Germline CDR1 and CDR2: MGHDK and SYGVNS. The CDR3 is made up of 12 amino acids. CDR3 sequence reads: CASSDPADIQYF. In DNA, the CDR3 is TGTGCCAGCAGTGACCCAGCGGACATTCAGTACTTC. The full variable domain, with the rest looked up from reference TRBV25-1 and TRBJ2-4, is EADIYQTPRYLVIGTGKKITLECSQTMGHDKMYWYQQDPGMELHLIHYSYGVNSTEKGDLSSESTVSRIRTEHFPLTLESARPSHTSQYLCASSDPADIQYFGAGTRLSVL.

The chain's CDR3 is CASSGLAGASDTQYF. CDR3 DNA: TGTGCCAGCTCGGGACTAGCGGGAGCATCAGATACGCAGTATTTT. The rearrangement uses TRBV28 and TRBJ2-3; 14 positions agree with TRBD2. The CDR3 runs 15 residues. V dropped 8 bases and J dropped 4; count of bases not matched to a gene: 5. From germline, CDR1 is MDHEN and CDR2 SYDVKM. Based on the CDR3 plus reference TRBV28 and TRBJ2-3, the full variable domain is DVKVTQSSRYLVKRTGEKVFLECVQDMDHENMFWYRQDPGLGLRLIYFSYDVKMKEKGDIPEGYSVSREKKERFSLILESASTNQTSMYLCASSGLAGASDTQYFGPGTRLTVL.

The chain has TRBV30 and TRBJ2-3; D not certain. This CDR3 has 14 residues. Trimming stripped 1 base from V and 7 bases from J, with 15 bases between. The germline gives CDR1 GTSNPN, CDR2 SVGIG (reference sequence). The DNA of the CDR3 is TGTGCCTGGAGTGCAAAAGGTCAGGTCCATACGCAGTATTTT. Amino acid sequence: CAWSAKGQVHTQYF.

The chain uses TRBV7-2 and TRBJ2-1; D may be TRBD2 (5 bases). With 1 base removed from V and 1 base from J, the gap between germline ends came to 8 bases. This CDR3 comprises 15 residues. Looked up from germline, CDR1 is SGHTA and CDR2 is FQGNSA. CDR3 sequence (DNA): TGTGCCAGCAGCTTAGATGAGGGATCCTACAATGAGCAGTTCTTC. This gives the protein CASSLDEGSYNEQFF.

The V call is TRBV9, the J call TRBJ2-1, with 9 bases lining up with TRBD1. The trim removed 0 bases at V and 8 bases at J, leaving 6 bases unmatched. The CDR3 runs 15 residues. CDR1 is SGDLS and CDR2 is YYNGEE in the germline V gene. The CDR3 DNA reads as TGTGCCAGCAGCGTAGGGGGACAGGGAGGGGATGAGCAGTTCTTC. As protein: CASSVGGQGGDEQFF.

CDR3 DNA sequence: TGTGCCAGCAGCCAGACAGGGTCTAATACGCAGTATTTT. Translating gives CASSQTGSNTQYF. This chain links TRBV6-2 or TRBV6-3 with TRBJ2-3; 7 bases fit TRBD1. CDR3 length: 13 amino acids. Germline lookup yields CDR1 MNHEY and CDR2 SVGEGT. V shed 6 bases, J shed 7 bases, and the junction held 7 bases outside the gene matches.